This TCR beta chain was sequenced in a study of T cells after yellow fever vaccination. Study outcomes and limitations: The booster response re-showed most primary clones: 95% to 96% CD4, more than 80% CD8.

With V trimmed by 0 bases and J by 0 bases, 3 bases remained unmatched. Germline CDR1 reads SGDLS; CDR2 reads YYNGEE. The CDR3 length is 16 residues. Notes on this clonotype: Antigen specificity is unknown.

MiXCR, applied by TCRdb to the 5' RACE reads, yields one record per CDR3 protein. The table lists around 260,000 distinct CDR3 sequences, roughly 5% of them singletons. The specimen was CD4+ T cells sorted from PBMCs, collected on the day of the yellow fever booster vaccination. The clonotype was recovered from a man between 18 and 29 years old who received the YFV17D yellow fever vaccine. The chain joins TRBV9 to TRBJ2-3, with 8 bases fitting TRBD2. The CDR3 loop is CASSVDGGGSTDTQYF. CDR3 nucleotides: TGTGCCAGCAGCGTAGACGGGGGGGGCAGCACAGATACGCAGTATTTT.